Following are 19 T cell receptor beta chains from one sample sequenced in a study of T cell repertoires in cytomegalovirus infection. The antigens of these receptors remain unknown. One entry per CDR3 protein, called by TCRdb with MiXCR from the reads. Among around 500,000 distinct CDR3 sequences listed, about two fifths were seen once. This material consisted of cultured PBMCs, taken from culture after CMV antigen stimulation. The receptors shown here come from a human donor in good health (CMV status not recorded). Some clones in this sample may be carry-over from other donors' samples.

This clonotype has more than one count but fewer than ten. The chain carries TRBV18 and TRBJ1-5; D gene ambiguous. Germline V gene sequence: CDR1 KGHSH, CDR2 LQKENI. This CDR3 contains 16 residues. V was clipped by 2 bases and J by 0 bases, with 11 bases between them. The CDR3 DNA reads TGTGCCAGCTCACCATCGACGGCCTATAGCAATCAGCCCCAGCATTTT. This sequence encodes CASSPSTAYSNQPQHF.

This sequence joins TRBV27 and TRBJ1-2; 7 bases are shared with TRBD1. Germline values: CDR1 MNHEY, CDR2 SMNVEV (reference sequence). The CDR3 is 15 residues long. J gave up 4 bases and V 1 base, and 6 bases lay outside the gene matches. Here the CDR3 DNA reads TGTGCCAGCAGTTTATATCGGGACAGCATCTATGGCTACACCTTC. It encodes CASSLYRDSIYGYTF.

This clonotype was seen just once. This rearrangement joins TRBV3-1 to TRBJ2-7; D may be TRBD2 (6 bases). Trimming stripped 3 bases from V and 6 bases from J, with 9 bases between. Germline V CDR1 and CDR2: LGHDT, YNNKEL (reference sequence). The CDR3 is 12 amino acids. The CDR3 region has the DNA TGTGCCAGCAGCCAGGCTAGCGCCGAGCAGTACTTC. It yields the protein CASSQASAEQYF.

This chain joins TRBV2 and TRBJ1-1; D unresolved. CDR3 length: 17 residues. CDR1 and CDR2 (germline): SNHLY, FYNNEI. V dropped 0 bases and J dropped 0 bases, with 14 bases sitting between them. The CDR3 DNA is TGTGCCAGCAGTGAAGCTTGGATCGGGGTGATGAACACTGAAGCTTTCTTT. Translating it yields CASSEAWIGVMNTEAFF.

The gene calls are TRBV7-9 and TRBJ2-7, with a tentative D call TRBD1 (6 bases). The CDR3 runs to 15 residues. The V and J ends lost 6 bases and 2 bases respectively, with 17 bases between them. Germline CDR1 and CDR2: SEHNR and FQNEAQ (reference sequence). The CDR3 nucleotides are TGTGCCAGCAGTCATGCTTGGGACAAAGCCTACGAGCAGTACTTC. This codes for CASSHAWDKAYEQYF. The full variable domain, its missing parts supplied by reference TRBV7-9 and TRBJ2-7, is DTGVSQNPRHKITKRGQNVTFRCDPISEHNRLYWYRQTLGQGPEFLTYFQNEAQLEKSRLLSDRFSAERPKGSFSTLEIQRTEQGDSAMYLCASSHAWDKAYEQYFGPGTRLTVT.

This chain connects TRBV6-1 to TRBJ2-5, with 8 bases that match TRBD2. Germline assignment: CDR1 MNHNS and CDR2 SASEGT. The CDR3 sequence is 18 residues long. J lost 5 bases, V lost 5 bases, and 19 bases had no gene match. CDR3 sequence: CASSYLGLDKTRRETQYF. For the CDR3, the DNA is TGTGCCAGCAGTTACCTGGGACTAGATAAGACAAGAAGGGAGACCCAGTACTTC.

The rearrangement joins TRBV7-2 to TRBJ2-7; D is perhaps TRBD1 (6 bases). The V and J ends lost 0 bases and 0 bases respectively, with 12 bases between them. This CDR3 region has 16 residues. Germline assignment: CDR1 SGHTA and CDR2 FQGNSA. CDR3 in DNA: TGTGCCAGCAGCTTAGCTGGGGGCGGTATCTCCTACGAGCAGTACTTC. Its translation is CASSLAGGGISYEQYF.

The chain uses TRBV7-2 and TRBJ1-5, with 11 positions matching TRBD1. The germline V gene encodes CDR1 SGHTA and CDR2 FQGNSA. The V segment lost 4 bases and the J segment 5 bases; nucleotides outside the gene matches: 4. The CDR3 has 15 residues. In DNA, the CDR3 is TGTGCCAGCAGCTCGGACAGGGGGCTAGATCAGCCCCAGCATTTT. Protein: CASSSDRGLDQPQHF.

Only a few counts were recorded for this clonotype. The chain recombines TRBV7-8 with TRBJ1-4; no reliable D call. This CDR3 has 13 amino acids. Germline V lookup: CDR1 SGHVS, CDR2 FQNEAQ. V was pared by 3 bases and J by 6 bases, with 8 bases between. The CDR3 DNA reads TGTGCCAGCAGCTTCGGACCGCATGAAAAACTGTTTTTT. It is translated as CASSFGPHEKLFF.

This clonotype was seen more than once but under ten times. The chain recombines TRBV7-9 with TRBJ1-4; 12 nucleotides line up with TRBD1. Losses at the gene ends were 5 bases for V and 8 bases for J; bases not matched to a gene: 6. This CDR3 has 15 residues. Germline V gene data show CDR1 as SEHNR and CDR2 as FQNEAQ (reference sequence). Written as DNA, the CDR3 is TGTGCCAGCAGCCCCGGGACAGGGGGCAGGGAAAAACTGTTTTTT. Translated: CASSPGTGGREKLFF. Filled out from reference TRBV7-9 and TRBJ1-4, the complete variable domain reads DTGVSQNPRHKITKRGQNVTFRCDPISEHNRLYWYRQTLGQGPEFLTYFQNEAQLEKSRLLSDRFSAERPKGSFSTLEIQRTEQGDSAMYLCASSPGTGGREKLFFGSGTQLSVL.

V usage is TRBV20-1 and J usage is TRBJ1-2, with TRBD1 identical over 7 bases. The V segment lost 7 bases and the J segment 4 bases; nucleotides outside the gene matches: 15. Per the germline V gene, CDR1 is DFQATT and CDR2 is SNEGSKA (reference sequence). This CDR3 has 15 amino acids. For the CDR3, the DNA is TGCAGTGTAGTTATTCCGGGACAGCGGGGCTATGGCTACACCTTC. Encoded protein: CSVVIPGQRGYGYTF.

The V call is TRBV7-4, the J call TRBJ2-2; D call uncertain. CDR3 size: 15 residues. Germline-derived CDR1 and CDR2 are SGHVT and SQSDAQ. V lost 0 bases to trimming and J lost 7 bases, with 12 bases between them. CDR3 coding DNA: TGTGCCAGCAGCTTAGCCGGGCCCAGCCGCGGGGAGCTGTTTTTT. Encoded protein: CASSLAGPSRGELFF.

This clonotype was picked up one time. J is TRBJ2-7 and V is TRBV9; D might be TRBD2 (6 bases). V lost 4 bases, J lost 2 bases, and 16 bases lay in between. Germline assignment: CDR1 SGDLS and CDR2 YYNGEE. This CDR3 is built from 15 residues. CDR3 in amino acids: CASSPSGLHTYEQYF. The CDR3 coding sequence is TGTGCCAGCAGCCCGTCGGGACTGCATACCTACGAGCAGTACTTC.

The V gene is TRBV12-3 or TRBV12-4, the J gene TRBJ2-7, with 7 bases fitting TRBD1. This CDR3 spans 15 amino acids. V trimming: 5 bases; J trimming: 5 bases; junction bases outside the gene matches: 12. The CDR3 loop is CASSPTGTEEDEQYF. The CDR3 region has the DNA TGTGCCAGCAGTCCCACAGGGACAGAAGAGGACGAGCAGTACTTC.

The genes are TRBV15 and TRBJ1-6, with D unresolved. The germline V gene has CDR1 LNHNV and CDR2 YYDKDF (reference sequence). The length of the CDR3 is 17 residues. The V end was cut by 0 bases, the J end by 5 bases, with 14 bases between. The CDR3: CATSRDLAATHNSPLHF. CDR3 in DNA: TGTGCCACCAGCAGAGATTTGGCAGCTACCCATAATTCACCCCTCCACTTT.

This clonotype was detected only a few times. The chain employs TRBV2 and TRBJ1-2; possibly TRBD1 for D (6 bases). V was cut by 8 bases and J by 1 base, with 14 bases left in between. CDR3 length equals 14 residues. The germline CDR1 and CDR2 sequences are SNHLY and FYNNEI. CDR3 DNA: TGTGCCAGCGTCGGCGGACAGTATAACTATGGCTACACCTTC. It translates to CASVGGQYNYGYTF. The whole variable domain, filled in from reference TRBV2 and TRBJ1-2, reads EPEVTQTPSHQVTQMGQEVILRCVPISNHLYFYWYRQILGQKVEFLVSFYNNEISEKSEIFDDQFSVERPDGSNFTLKIRSTKLEDSAMYFCASVGGQYNYGYTFGSGTRLTVV.

J is TRBJ1-4 and V is TRBV20-1; D is possibly TRBD1 (5 bases). The CDR3 runs to 14 residues. V gave up 5 bases and J gave up 5 bases, with 15 bases separating them. Germline CDR1 is DFQATT and CDR2 is SNEGSKA (reference sequence). The DNA for the CDR3 is TGCAGTGCTCCCCCCGGGGGACCCAATGAAAAACTGTTTTTT. It yields the protein CSAPPGGPNEKLFF.

The V and J genes are TRBV27 and TRBJ1-1; D is perhaps TRBD1 (6 bases). V lost 5 bases and J lost 0, with 10 bases in between. Germline-derived CDR1 and CDR2 are MNHEY and SMNVEV (reference sequence). CDR3 length equals 14 residues. DNA of the CDR3: TGTGCCAGCAGTGGGGGCCGCATGAACACTGAAGCTTTCTTT. Translated, it gives CASSGGRMNTEAFF.

This clonotype was counted a few times. The V and J genes are TRBV24-1 and TRBJ2-2; D remains unclear. CDR1 and CDR2 (germline): KGHDR, SFDVKD. Trimming took 4 bases from V and 2 from J, leaving 4 bases between them. The CDR3 extends over 13 amino acids. This chain's CDR3 is CATSDGNTGELFF. CDR3 DNA: TGTGCCACCAGTGACGGTAACACCGGGGAGCTGTTTTTT.